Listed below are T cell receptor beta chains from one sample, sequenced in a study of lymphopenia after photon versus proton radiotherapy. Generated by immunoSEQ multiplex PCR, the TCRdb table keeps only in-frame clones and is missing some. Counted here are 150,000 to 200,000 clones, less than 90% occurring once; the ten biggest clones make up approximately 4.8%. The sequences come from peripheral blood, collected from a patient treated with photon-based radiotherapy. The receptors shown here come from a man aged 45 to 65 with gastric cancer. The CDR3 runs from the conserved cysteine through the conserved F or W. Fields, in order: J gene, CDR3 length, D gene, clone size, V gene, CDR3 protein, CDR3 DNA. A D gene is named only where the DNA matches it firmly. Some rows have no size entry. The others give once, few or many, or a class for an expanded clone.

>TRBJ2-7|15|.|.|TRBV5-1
CASRRGRGRTYEQYF
TGCGCCAGCAGAAGGGGCAGGGGGAGGACCTACGAGCAGTACTTC
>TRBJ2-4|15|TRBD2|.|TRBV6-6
CASSYSSSGQNIQYF
TGTGCCAGCAGTTACTCTTCTAGCGGACAAAACATTCAGTACTTC
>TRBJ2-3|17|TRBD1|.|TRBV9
CASSPRDRGWSTDTQYF
TGTGCCAGCAGCCCCCGGGACAGGGGATGGAGCACAGATACGCAGTATTTT
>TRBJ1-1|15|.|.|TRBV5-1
CASRPTPAENTEAFF
TGCGCCAGCAGACCTACCCCCGCCGAGAACACTGAAGCTTTCTTT
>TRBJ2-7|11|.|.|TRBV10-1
CASSTRDEQYF
TGCGCCAGCAGTACGCGGGACGAGCAGTACTTC
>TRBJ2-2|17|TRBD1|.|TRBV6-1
CASSELEQGPDTGELFF
TGTGCCAGCAGTGAATTAGAACAGGGGCCGGACACCGGGGAGCTGTTTTTT
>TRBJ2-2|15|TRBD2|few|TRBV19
CASRLAGGRAGELFF
TGTGCCAGTCGACTAGCGGGAGGTAGGGCCGGGGAGCTGTTTTTT
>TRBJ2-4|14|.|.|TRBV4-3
CASSQDLAKNIQYF
TGCGCCAGCAGCCAAGATTTAGCCAAAAACATTCAGTACTTC
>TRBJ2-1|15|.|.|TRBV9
CASSVYMSSYNEQFF
TGTGCCAGCAGCGTCTACATGAGCTCCTACAATGAGCAGTTCTTC
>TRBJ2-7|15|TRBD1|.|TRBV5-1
CASSLGGQGFYEQYF
TGCGCCAGCAGCTTGGGGGGACAGGGGTTCTACGAGCAGTACTTC
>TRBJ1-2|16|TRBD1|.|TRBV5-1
CASREGTGSVLFGYTF
TGCGCCAGCAGAGAAGGGACAGGGAGTGTACTATTTGGCTACACCTTC
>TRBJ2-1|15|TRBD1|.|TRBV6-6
CASSKGTGGYNEQFF
TGTGCCAGCAGTAAAGGGACAGGGGGCTACAATGAGCAGTTCTTC
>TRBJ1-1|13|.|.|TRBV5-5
CASSPLAIPEAFF
TGTGCCAGCAGCCCGTTAGCGATCCCTGAAGCTTTCTTT
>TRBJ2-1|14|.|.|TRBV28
CASSEKTVSNEQFF
TGTGCCAGCAGCGAAAAGACGGTCAGCAATGAGCAGTTCTTC
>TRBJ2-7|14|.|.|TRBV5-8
CASSLVKGLYEQYF
TGTGCCAGCAGCTTGGTGAAGGGGCTCTACGAGCAGTACTTC
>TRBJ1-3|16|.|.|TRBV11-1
CASSFQGPSSGNTIYF
TGTGCCAGCAGCTTTCAGGGCCCGAGCTCTGGAAACACCATATATTTT
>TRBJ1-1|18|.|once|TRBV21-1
CASSKKGASTAMNTEAFF
TGTGCCAGCAGCAAAAAAGGGGCCTCGACAGCAATGAACACTGAAGCTTTCTTT
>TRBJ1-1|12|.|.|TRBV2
CASTTTNTEAFF
TGTGCCAGCACGACAACGAACACTGAAGCTTTCTTT
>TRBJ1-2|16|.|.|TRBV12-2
CASRLGWDRVTYGYTF
TGTGCAAGTCGCTTAGGCTGGGACAGGGTCACCTATGGCTACACCTTC
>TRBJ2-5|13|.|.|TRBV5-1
CASSLVWKETQYF
TGCGCCAGCAGCTTGGTATGGAAAGAGACCCAGTACTTC
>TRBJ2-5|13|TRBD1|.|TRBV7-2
CASSYDREETQYF
TGTGCCAGCAGCTATGACAGGGAAGAGACCCAGTACTTC
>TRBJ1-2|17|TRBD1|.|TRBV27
CASSPGQGLRSNYGYTF
TGTGCCAGCAGTCCGGGACAGGGGCTCAGGTCGAACTATGGCTACACCTTC
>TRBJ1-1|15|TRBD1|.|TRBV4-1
CASSQADRDSPEAFF
TGCGCCAGCAGCCAAGCCGACCGGGACAGTCCTGAAGCTTTCTTT
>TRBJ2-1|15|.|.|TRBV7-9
CASSLVASLADEQFF
TGTGCCAGCAGCTTAGTAGCGAGCCTAGCCGATGAGCAGTTCTTC